The 22 T cell receptor beta chains below come from one sample, sequenced in a study of CD8 T cells in ankylosing spondylitis. TCRdb recomputed calls from the 5' RACE reads with MiXCR, one row per CDR3 protein. The sample has some 26,000 distinct CDR3 sequences, around a sixth seen once. The sample consisted of blood. These receptor sequences come from a male donor with ankylosing spondylitis or in good health (not recorded which).

The rearrangement links TRBV15 to TRBJ2-7; maybe TRBD1 (5 bases). The germline CDR1 and CDR2 sequences are LNHNV and YYDKDF (reference sequence). This CDR3 comprises 12 residues. V gave up 3 bases and J gave up 3 bases, with 6 bases separating them. CDR3 region: CATSSDSYEQYF. CDR3 nucleotide sequence: TGTGCCACCAGCAGTGACAGCTACGAGCAGTACTTC.

The chain is built from TRBV20-1 and TRBJ2-1; possibly TRBD2 for D (6 bases). Germline CDR1 is DFQATT and CDR2 is SNEGSKA (reference sequence). Trimming took 3 bases from V and 2 from J, leaving 14 bases between them. CDR3 length equals 15 residues. CDR3 residues: CSASPSRTTYNEQFF. The CDR3 DNA is TGCAGTGCTAGCCCATCCAGGACTACCTACAATGAGCAGTTCTTC.

The chain couples TRBV20-1 to TRBJ2-3; 11 bases align to TRBD2. This CDR3 has 15 residues. Germline V gives CDR1 DFQATT, CDR2 SNEGSKA (reference sequence). J lost 3 bases, V lost 4 bases, and 6 bases had no gene match. Written as DNA, the CDR3 is TGCAGTGCTACCTTAGCGGGGGGGCCGACAGATACGCAGTATTTT. It specifies CSATLAGGPTDTQYF.

This clonotype appeared a few times. CDR3 amino acids: CASSLGTSTIYF. The DNA for the CDR3 is TGTGCCAGCAGTTTGGGGACATCTACCATATATTTT. V is TRBV28 and J is TRBJ1-3; weak D call: TRBD1 (6 bases). In germline, CDR1 is MDHEN, CDR2 SYDVKM. The CDR3 sequence is 12 residues long. V dropped 3 bases and J dropped 10 bases, with 10 bases sitting between them.

V gene TRBV20-1 combines with J gene TRBJ2-1; D gene unclear. Looked up from germline, CDR1 is DFQATT and CDR2 is SNEGSKA (reference sequence). Trimming cost V 1 base and J 8 bases, with 12 bases left between them. The CDR3 sequence is 13 residues long. CDR3 DNA sequence: TGCAGTGCTAGAGTGTTTTCTTGGGATGAGCAGTTCTTC. It translates to CSARVFSWDEQFF.

This clonotype was seen a few times. The chain is built from TRBV28 and TRBJ2-7; TRBD1 matches at 7 bases. Germline V gives CDR1 MDHEN, CDR2 SYDVKM. This CDR3 has 15 residues. With V trimmed by 6 bases and J by 3 bases, 11 bases remained unmatched. The CDR3 here is CASSTTGTDFYEQYF. CDR3 coding DNA: TGTGCCAGCAGCACCACGGGGACAGACTTCTACGAGCAGTACTTC.

V usage is TRBV7-2 and J usage is TRBJ2-3, with 10 bases matching TRBD2. V lost 5 bases and J lost 4; bases outside the gene matches: 6. Germline V CDR1 and CDR2: SGHTA, FQGNSA. The CDR3 runs 15 residues. The DNA for the CDR3 is TGTGCCAGCAGCAAGCTAGCGGGGGTTTCAGATACGCAGTATTTT. Translation gives CASSKLAGVSDTQYF.

The chain carries TRBV11-2 and TRBJ2-4, with 12 bases matching TRBD2. CDR1 SGHAT and CDR2 FQNNGV come from the germline V gene. This CDR3 has 16 amino acids. J gave up 7 bases and V 1 base, and 5 bases lay outside the gene matches. CDR3 region: CASSLGASGRGNIQYF. The CDR3 nucleotides are TGTGCCAGCAGCTTAGGGGCTAGCGGGAGGGGGAACATTCAGTACTTC.

The gene calls are TRBV30 and TRBJ2-3; D is possibly TRBD1 or TRBD2 (5 bases each). Trimming took off 3 bases at V and 0 bases at J, with 10 bases between the two ends. Germline CDR1 reads GTSNPN; CDR2 reads SVGIG (reference sequence). The CDR3 is made up of 14 amino acids. In DNA form, the CDR3 reads TGTGCCTGGAGAGCATGGGGGAGCACAGATACGCAGTATTTT. This translates into CAWRAWGSTDTQYF. The full variable domain, in which reference TRBV30 and TRBJ2-3 provide the parts outside the CDR3, is SQTIHQWPATLVQPVGSPLSLECTVEGTSNPNLYWYRQAAGRGLQLLFYSVGIGQISSEVPQNLSASRPQDRQFILSSKKLLLSDSGFYLCAWRAWGSTDTQYFGPGTRLTVL.

This clonotype was detected a few times. The rearrangement joins TRBV29-1 to TRBJ2-3, with 9 bases matching TRBD2. The J segment lost 0 bases and the V segment lost 5 bases, leaving 6 bases of the junction unmatched. Germline V gene lookup returns CDR1 SQVTM and CDR2 ANQGSEA. This CDR3 has 15 amino acids. The CDR3, as DNA: TGCAGCGTTAGTAGCGGGGGAGTTAGCACAGATACGCAGTATTTT. Protein sequence: CSVSSGGVSTDTQYF.

This clonotype was picked up a small number of times. The V gene is TRBV29-1, the J gene TRBJ2-7, with a possible D match to TRBD1 (6 bases). The germline V gene encodes CDR1 SQVTM and CDR2 ANQGSEA. V lost 7 bases to trimming and J lost 4 bases, with 23 bases between them. CDR3 length equals 15 residues. The CDR3 DNA reads as TGCAGCGCCGCCAGGAGCAGAGGGGGTTCTTACGAGCAGTACTTC. This gives the protein CSAARSRGGSYEQYF.

A few counts support this clonotype. This chain links TRBV20-1 with TRBJ2-3; D is unresolved. Germline V CDR1 and CDR2: DFQATT, SNEGSKA (reference sequence). This CDR3 is 11 amino acids long. Trimming removed 3 bases from V and 6 bases from J, with 7 bases in between. Here the CDR3 reads CSASWWDTQYF. The CDR3 region has the DNA TGCAGTGCTAGTTGGTGGGATACGCAGTATTTT.

This clonotype was seen more than once but under ten times. The V and J genes are TRBV11-2 and TRBJ1-4; TRBD1 aligns across 9 bases. The germline V gene has CDR1 SGHAT and CDR2 FQNNGV. J lost 8 bases, V lost 5 bases, and 9 bases had no gene match. The CDR3 is 15 amino acids. The CDR3: CASSRNRGRNEKLFF. The CDR3 DNA is TGTGCCAGCAGCCGCAACAGGGGGCGGAACGAAAAACTGTTTTTT.

The V and J genes are TRBV20-1 and TRBJ2-4; no reliable D call. CDR1 and CDR2 (germline): DFQATT, SNEGSKA (reference sequence). V was trimmed by 5 bases and J by 2 bases, leaving 1 base between them. CDR3 length: 10 amino acids. The CDR3 region has the DNA TGCAGTGCTCCCAAAAACATTCAGTACTTC. Translated, it gives CSAPKNIQYF.

The chain employs TRBV7-9 and TRBJ2-1, with TRBD2 matching 13 bases. CDR1 and CDR2 (germline): SEHNR, FQNEAQ (reference sequence). The CDR3 contains 17 residues. V was pared by 5 bases and J by 3 bases, with 7 bases of the junction left unmatched. Written as DNA, the CDR3 is TGTGCCAGCAGCCCCGGACTAGCGGGAGCTATCTACAATGAGCAGTTCTTC. It translates to CASSPGLAGAIYNEQFF.

This clonotype was seen many times. The chain links TRBV9 to TRBJ2-7; D is unclear. V was clipped by 0 bases and J by 0 bases, with 4 bases between them. The CDR3 covers 13 residues. The germline CDR1 and CDR2 sequences are SGDLS and YYNGEE. CDR3 loop: CASSVAPSYEQYF. The DNA of the CDR3 is TGTGCCAGCAGCGTAGCTCCCTCCTACGAGCAGTACTTC.

This clonotype appeared many times. The V gene is TRBV3-1, the J gene TRBJ2-3, with D perhaps TRBD1 or TRBD2 (6 bases each). This CDR3 is built from 14 residues. V was clipped by 1 base and J by 12 bases, with 17 bases between them. CDR1 LGHDT and CDR2 YNNKEL come from the germline V gene (reference sequence). CDR3 nucleotide sequence: TGTGCCAGCAGCCAAGGAGTGAGGGGGGACCAACAGTATTTT. Amino acids: CASSQGVRGDQQYF.

This clonotype was counted many times. The chain is built from TRBV20-1 and TRBJ2-4; tentatively, D is TRBD1 or TRBD2 (5 bases each). Germline V gives CDR1 DFQATT, CDR2 SNEGSKA (reference sequence). Trimming left V 1 base short and J 8 bases short, with 15 bases between. The CDR3 loop spans 14 amino acids. The CDR3 nucleotides are TGCAGTGCTAGAGGGGGACCCCGGCTCGACATTCAGTACTTC. It yields the protein CSARGGPRLDIQYF.

This clonotype showed up just a few times. This sequence joins TRBV29-1 and TRBJ2-1; D is ambiguous. V lost 4 bases, J lost 5 bases, and 9 bases lay in between. Germline lookup yields CDR1 SQVTM and CDR2 ANQGSEA. The CDR3 consists of 12 residues. DNA for the CDR3: TGCAGCGTTGCGCAGCGAAACAATGAGCAGTTCTTC. Translation: CSVAQRNNEQFF.

The J gene is TRBJ2-4, the V gene TRBV11-1; D gene uncertain. The V gene lost 5 bases and the J gene lost 8 bases, with 10 bases spanning the gap. The germline V gene has CDR1 SGHAT and CDR2 FQDESV (reference sequence). This CDR3 has 12 residues. The CDR3 region has the DNA TGTGCCAGCAGCCTCTTTTTGGACATTCAGTACTTC. Its translation: CASSLFLDIQYF.

The chain recombines TRBV12-3 or TRBV12-4 with TRBJ2-1; D possibly corresponds to TRBD2 (6 bases). This CDR3 contains 15 residues. V was clipped by 1 base and J by 4 bases, with 11 bases between them. The CDR3 sequence is CASSLGGGLYNEQFF. In DNA form, the CDR3 reads TGTGCCAGCAGTTTAGGGGGAGGACTGTACAATGAGCAGTTCTTC.

V and J are TRBV9 and TRBJ2-2; 11 bases line up with TRBD2. CDR3 length: 19 amino acids. The ends lost 0 bases at V and 1 base at J; junction bases unmatched: 8. Germline V gene data show CDR1 as SGDLS and CDR2 as YYNGEE. DNA of the CDR3: TGTGCCAGCAGCGTAGGTCCACTAGCGGGGGCCCTGAACACCGGGGAGCTGTTTTTT. Its translation: CASSVGPLAGALNTGELFF.